In this sample, the clone carrying this T cell receptor beta chain turned up once. These data come from a study of blood T cell repertoires in COVID-19. Germline assignment: CDR1 GTSNPN and CDR2 SVGIG (reference sequence). The CDR3 totals 16 residues. V lost 0 bases and J lost 3, with 17 bases in between. Repertoires were generated with immunoSEQ multiplex PCR, while TCRdb's copy carries only in-frame clones and drops some. The sample yields about 200,000 clones, roughly 90% seen once. The V call is TRBV30, the J call TRBJ1-1; a weak D match, TRBD1 (5 bases). This clonotype originated in a man younger than 35 with active or convalescent COVID-19. Specimen: peripheral blood. The CDR3 here is CAWSVLPGVGDTEAFF. Here the CDR3 DNA reads TGTGCCTGGAGTGTACTTCCGGGGGTTGGGGACACTGAAGCTTTCTTT.